This T cell receptor beta chain was recovered during a study of cytomegalovirus exposure and HLA in healthy donors (dated by TCRdb to 2015 to 2018). Some background on the complete study: According to an earlier analysis of around 600 of the donors, 150 million to 200 million T cells yielded 120 million or so unique TCR beta sequences and about 280 Gb of sequence data. Roughly 300 gigabases of sequencing data and around 87 million unique TCR sequences were included in an early release covering about 700 HLA-typed donors. The genetic ancestry cluster associated with self-reported Caucasian donors included around 76% of the 350 to 500 genotyped donors. The study was designed to test whether signatures of past pathogen exposure could be identified by cataloging public T cell receptors. The T cell repertoires of 700 or so subjects were profiled by immunosequencing and related to cytomegalovirus serostatus. Along with the roughly 670-subject first cohort, a separate validation cohort of more than 90 different subjects was used. To predict cytomegalovirus infection status, the study combined high-throughput TCR immunosequencing, statistical association of individual TCRs with disease status, and machine learning. A later analysis re-examined previously published TCR beta repertoires from 610 or so donors and added high-resolution HLA genotyping to investigate patterns of TCR occurrence. In the later analysis, no new phenotypic data were used to find candidate immune exposures; instead, reliance was placed on TCR beta sequences and their occurrence across donors. To decide whether each TCR beta V gene segment behaved as functional or pseudogenic, an earlier analysis of approximately 620 of the donors relied on high-throughput TCR beta sequencing. Donor age, sex, ethnicity and CMV serostatus were collected together with the repertoire data. In a later genetic analysis, genome-wide SNP genotypes for about 65% of the roughly 670 donors were used, and that subset was treated as a discovery cohort. All discovery cohort repertoires had been generated using a single sequencing platform. HLA typing covered class I and class II loci at four-digit resolution. Typing coverage varied by locus: about 620-640 donors for A, B, C, DRB1 and DQB1; roughly 500 for DQA1; more than 600 for DPA1; approximately 450 for DPB1. A handful of DR-DQ haplotypes were treated as single units for association and clustering because of strong linkage in the cohort. Among a few hundred genotyped donors of the cohort, an average of approximately 250,000 unique TCR beta nucleotide sequences were sequenced per donor, approximately 20% of them non-productive.

The CDR3 spans 16 residues, from the cysteine through the phenylalanine. Left in the record is the CDR3 DNA by itself, 48 bases read in frame from the first base. V and J are trimmed by 5 bases and 1 base, and the gene matches miss 10 bases of the junction. From a lookup of the germline V gene (reference sequence), CDR1 and CDR2 are SEHNR and FQNEAQ. The cohort consisted of approximately 670 healthy bone marrow donors. All cohort members were sampled while nominally healthy, although unrecorded immune exposures were likely present. The donor was CMV seropositive and belonged to the group of around 300 seropositive cohort members. Every donor gave a peripheral blood sample, and the peripheral blood mononuclear cells from that sample were used for TCR beta sequencing. The Qiagen DNeasy Blood Extraction Kit was used to extract genomic DNA from the blood cell samples. The library relied on the immunoSEQ multiplex PCR assay. For the multiplex PCR, a mixture combining 60 forward primers for TCR Vbeta segments and 13 reverse primers for TCR Jbeta segments was used. The CDR3 region of rearranged TCR beta genes was amplified from genomic DNA with a multiplex PCR assay. The amplified TCR beta libraries were sequenced on the Illumina HiSeq System as 87-base-pair reads. Regarding the original processing steps: A later analysis counted about 80 million unique TCR beta chains across the 550 to 750 repertoires, and around 12 million of these chains were shared by at least two donors. To remove PCR and sequencing errors, raw reads were error-corrected and collapsed into unique sequences using a nearest-neighbor algorithm that merged closely related sequences. Alignment of CDR3 sequences to IMGT reference sequences was used to assign V, D and J gene segments. Each retained sequence needed at least a six-nucleotide match to both a V gene segment and a J gene segment. A rearrangement was called productive if the CDR3 had no stop codons and remained in frame with V and J, and every other rearrangement was called non-productive. Following IMGT convention, CDR3 was defined as the stretch from the second conserved V-encoded cysteine up to the conserved J-encoded phenylalanine. Sequences without an unambiguous match to a single V gene segment were excluded from the earlier analysis of a few hundred of the donors. In an earlier analysis of around 600 of the donors, V segments were called functional above 56.7% productive rearrangements and were called segregating when the between-donor standard deviation exceeded 5%. To diagnose cytomegalovirus status from the catalog of TCR beta chain sequences, a statistical classification framework was built. In a later analysis, V and J genes were assigned by comparing TCR nucleotide sequences against IMGT/GENE-DB human TR gene sequences. Using the TCRdist pipeline, a later analysis assigned CDR3 sequences along with most-parsimonious VDJ recombination scenarios. In a later analysis, every TCR beta chain was defined by the combination of its CDR3 amino acid sequence and its V-gene family, and reads without a unique V-gene family were dropped. In a later analysis, approximately 590 highly shared, low-generation-probability nucleotide sequences were removed to address suspected cross-contamination and a sequencing artifact. A later analysis calculated a clonal expansion index for each public chain from normalized within-repertoire ranks of inferred template counts. Generation probabilities in a later analysis came from a VDJ recombination model fitted to out-of-frame rearrangements, and those results were checked against IGoR. A later analysis scored TCR-TCR, TCR-HLA and TCR-CMV co-occurrence with hypergeometric tests, applying a repertoire-size bias correction to TCR pairs. A later analysis estimated false discovery rates by permuting HLA or CMV assignments 20 times. In a later analysis, co-occurring TCRs were grouped with DBSCAN, and TCRdist sequence similarity was added when clustering was performed within HLA-allele-positive subsets. Repertoires with fewer than 30,000 or more than 120,000 public chains, plus five repertoires with anomalous nucleotide sharing, were excluded from co-occurrence clustering. The table was pulled from immuneACCESS by TCRdb, which kept in-frame rearrangements only. Such tables lose some clones; where checked, under half of the loss comes from unresolved V genes, and the rest has no known cause. That table supplies the V and J calls and clone size; D and trimming were determined from the DNA. For this sample the table gives 80,000 to 130,000 clones, of which 75% were detected only once. Together, the top ten hold over 12% of the sample.

In the case of this clone: What this receptor recognizes is not known. No per-base quality is available; no much larger clone lies one base away.

The paper's findings and limits, for the study overall: CMV serostatus was the only immune exposure information available for the cohort. In a later analysis, most CMV-associated TCR beta chains were found to appear HLA-restricted, with HLA associations seemingly driven largely by CMV exposure. A cluster of highly shared sequence variants was judged likely to represent a technical artifact of the sequencing pipeline. HLA typing was unavailable for some donors at each locus, so association tests used only the typed subset. In a later analysis, several top co-occurrence clusters were reported to appear linked to parvovirus B19, influenza, CMV and Epstein-Barr virus. In both the original and validation cohorts, the classifier was reported to diagnose cytomegalovirus status with high specificity and sensitivity. A few of the identified cytomegalovirus-associated TCR beta chains were confirmed in vitro to be specific for cytomegalovirus antigens. Compared with equally common non-associated chains, HLA-associated TCR beta chains in a later analysis were more clonally expanded and had lower generation probabilities. A later analysis associated around 16,000 TCR beta sequences with specific HLA alleles at a false discovery rate of 0.05. Because counts were too low, 15 to 20 rarely observed V segments, including chromosome 9 orphons, were excluded from the earlier analysis of around 590 of the donors. Strong co-occurrence of HLA alleles, especially DR and DQ, made assigning TCR associations to individual alleles difficult. While some public TCRs were present in many individuals, most TCR sequences turned up only very rarely across donors. A further reported finding was that TCR beta sequences accurately predicted the HLA-A and HLA-B alleles for most subjects in the first cohort. According to the authors, the approach could potentially be generalized to other disease states and immunological phenotypes. The cohort was sequenced for TCR beta chains only, and without alpha or paired-chain data the features that could be detected were limited. A later analysis found that TCR association rates varied across HLA loci, with DRB1 alleles showing the most associated TCRs and HLA-C alleles the fewest. In an earlier analysis of roughly 500 of the donors, most TCR beta V segments appeared in productive rearrangements about 90% or about 30% of the time, broadly matching IMGT annotations. Because the 87-base-pair reads could not distinguish some IMGT-functional V segments, including TRBV6-2 and TRBV6-3, those segments were excluded. Linkage disequilibrium might explain the correlated functional status among segregating V segments, but an unknown experimental factor could not be ruled out. In a later genetic analysis, fewer N-insertions in productive TCRs were reported among donors in an Asian-associated ancestry cluster than the approximately 710-donor mean. A total of 150 to 200 TCR beta chains were listed by the study as associated with cytomegalovirus. Sequencing depth was assumed to be roughly uniform across donors in the presence/absence analyses, though that assumption may not hold. V-gene and J-gene trimming of TCR beta chains was associated with a missense DCLRE1C variant in a later genetic analysis, and the association was replicated in an independent cohort.

What was sequenced was PBMCs. The sequence was obtained from a male donor in good health and CMV-seropositive. This receptor chain uses TRBV7-9 and TRBJ2-5, and 7 junctional nucleotides match TRBD1. The DNA sequence reads TGTGCCAGCAGCACTAGACAGGGAATTGCCCAAGAGACCCAGTACTTC. It is translated as CASSTRQGIAQETQYF.